This passage covers 12 T cell receptor beta chains from one sample sequenced in a study of blood T cell repertoires in COVID-19. Clones were sequenced by immunoSEQ multiplex PCR, and TCRdb holds only the in-frame ones, with some missing. The sample holds roughly 500,000 clones, 70% to 90% seen once. The sequenced material came from PBMCs or T cells enriched from blood (not recorded which). The source is a woman in her 40s who had recovered from COVID-19.

The genes are TRBV13 and TRBJ2-3; D not certain. Germline V lookup: CDR1 PRHDT, CDR2 FYEKMQ (reference sequence). The CDR3 spans 18 residues. Between the trimmed V and J ends, which lost 2 bases and 4 bases, there was a span of 22 bases. DNA of the CDR3: TGTGCCAGCAGCTTACGTCTAGACTTCCCAGTTCTCGCAGATACGCAGTATTTT. This codes for CASSLRLDFPVLADTQYF.

The genes are TRBV12-3 or TRBV12-4 and TRBJ1-2; 9 bases line up with TRBD1. V lost 6 bases to trimming and J lost 4 bases; unmatched junction nucleotides: 3. The CDR3 extends over 13 amino acids. In DNA, the CDR3 is TGTGCCAGCAGAGGGACAGGGACCTATGGCTACACCTTC. This codes for CASRGTGTYGYTF.

The V gene is TRBV7-2, the J gene TRBJ2-6; perhaps TRBD2 as D (6 bases). Trimming removed 1 base at V and 0 bases at J, with 10 bases between. The CDR3 is 17 residues long. Germline V gene sequence: CDR1 SGHTA, CDR2 FQGNSA. DNA of the CDR3: TGTGCCAGCAGCTTAGTTCCGGGAGCCTCTGGGGCCAACGTCCTGACTTTC. This codes for CASSLVPGASGANVLTF. Full variable domain (rest looked up from reference TRBV7-2 and TRBJ2-6): GAGVSQSPSNKVTEKGKDVELRCDPISGHTALYWYRQSLGQGLEFLIYFQGNSAPDKSGLPSDRFSAERTGGSVSTLTIQRTQQEDSAVYLCASSLVPGASGANVLTFGAGSRLTVL.

V and J are TRBV7-9 and TRBJ1-6, with unresolved D. Germline-derived CDR1 and CDR2 are SEHNR and FQNEAQ (reference sequence). V lost 8 bases and J 7 bases, leaving 12 bases between the germline ends. CDR3 length: 13 residues. Here the CDR3 reads CASDGSSNSPLHF. In DNA, the CDR3 is TGTGCCAGCGACGGGAGCTCAAATTCACCCCTCCACTTT.

The gene calls are TRBV6-5 and TRBJ1-1; D possibly corresponds to TRBD1 (5 bases). The CDR3 has 14 residues. Deletions cut 2 bases from V and 7 bases from J, with 14 bases between. Germline CDR1 MNHEY, CDR2 SVGAGI. The CDR3 DNA follows: TGTGCCAGCAGTTACATATGGGGGGGAGATGAAGCTTTCTTT. Translated: CASSYIWGGDEAFF.

V usage is TRBV24-1 and J usage is TRBJ2-1; D may be TRBD2 (6 bases). The CDR3 sequence is 15 residues long. Trimming pared 3 bases from V and 4 bases from J, leaving 12 bases between. Per germline, CDR1 KGHDR and CDR2 SFDVKD. The CDR3 DNA follows: TGTGCCACCAGTGATACGACTAGACCGTACAATGAGCAGTTCTTC. Translating gives CATSDTTRPYNEQFF.

The count of this clone is one. The rearrangement joins TRBV11-3 to TRBJ2-3, with D tentatively TRBD2 (6 bases). The germline CDR1 and CDR2 sequences are SGHNT and YENEEA. Trimming removed 2 bases from V and 4 bases from J, with 10 bases in between. The CDR3 extends over 14 amino acids. CDR3 coding DNA: TGTGCCAGCAGCTTATCGGCTAGCGCAGATACGCAGTATTTT. Encoded protein: CASSLSASADTQYF.

V and J are TRBV4-3 and TRBJ1-6; the match to TRBD1 covers 10 bases. Per germline, CDR1 LGHNA and CDR2 YSLEER. There are 16 residues in the CDR3. The junction had 10 bases not matched to a gene; V was cut back by 4 bases and J by 10 bases. DNA for the CDR3: TGCGCCAGCAGCCCCTCCGGGACAGGGGCGGGATCACCCCTCCACTTT. As protein: CASSPSGTGAGSPLHF.

The rearrangement links TRBV3-1 (or the pseudogene TRBV3-2) to TRBJ1-4; no clear D gene. The germline V and J ends were trimmed by 6 bases and 2 bases, with 16 bases remaining between them. Looked up from germline, CDR1 is LGHDT and CDR2 is YNNKEL (reference sequence). This CDR3 contains 16 residues. The CDR3 region has the DNA TGTGCCAGCAGTCTCCCCCCGGAGGTGACTAATGAAAAACTGTTTTTT. This encodes CASSLPPEVTNEKLFF.

This clone was counted between two and nine times. The chain uses TRBV30 and TRBJ1-1, with 9 bases matching TRBD1. With V trimmed by 3 bases and J by 4 bases, 9 bases remained unmatched. The germline gives CDR1 GTSNPN, CDR2 SVGIG (reference sequence). The CDR3 totals 15 residues. The CDR3 is CAWSPPDRGSTEAFF. The CDR3 DNA reads TGTGCCTGGAGCCCCCCGGACAGGGGATCCACTGAAGCTTTCTTT.

The V call is TRBV10-3, the J call TRBJ1-6; the match to TRBD1 covers 7 bases. The V gene's germline CDR1 is ENHRY and CDR2 SYGVKD. This CDR3 is built from 15 residues. Germline trimming cut 10 bases from V and 7 bases from J; bases unmatched to any gene: 13. Here the CDR3 reads CASHGDRPGNSPLHF. The CDR3 bases are TGTGCCAGCCACGGGGACAGACCCGGGAATTCACCCCTCCACTTT.

V gene TRBV3-1 (or the pseudogene TRBV3-2) combines with J gene TRBJ1-1; D gene ambiguous. CDR3 size: 14 residues. Trimming removed 3 bases at V and 10 bases at J, with 18 bases between. Germline V gene sequence: CDR1 LGHDT, CDR2 YNNKEL (reference sequence). The CDR3 DNA is TGTGCCAGCAGCCACCGAGGAAGGAGCGGTCTAGCTTTCTTT. It is translated as CASSHRGRSGLAFF.